The 25 T cell receptor beta chains below all came from one sample that was sequenced in a study of CXCR3-negative and CXCR3-positive naive CD8 T cells. Libraries of TRB cDNA were made by 5' RACE and carried UMIs. No DNA is given; TCRdb re-called the 5' RACE reads and lists each CDR3 protein once. The sample table includes about 120,000 distinct CDR3 sequences. Study-wide results and limits: Naive cells that were CXCR3-positive had more hydrophobic TRB CDR3s (compared with CXCR3-negative naive cells).

These TCRs are of unknown antigen specificity. Material: naive CXCR3+ CD8+ T cells from blood. Described subset: CD45RO-CCR7+CD27+CD95- naive CD8+ T cells expressing CXCR3 (TNR3+). These receptors were obtained from a human donor in good health. Some clones in this sample may be carry-over from other donors' samples.

V is TRBV7-8 and J is TRBJ2-1; TCRdb's assignment of TRBD2 cannot be checked, as there is no DNA. The CDR3 extends over 18 amino acids. From germline, CDR1 is SGHVS and CDR2 FQNEAQ. CDR3 loop: CASSLAPSGGSVDNEQFF.

The V and J genes are TRBV4-3 and TRBJ1-2; TCRdb proposes TRBD1, but this gene call is untestable without DNA. Per germline, CDR1 LGHNA and CDR2 YSLEER. This CDR3 spans 14 amino acids. CDR3 sequence reads: CASSQSGTPYGYTF.

This rearrangement joins TRBV15 to TRBJ2-3; the D call of TRBD1 rests on TCRdb alone, since no DNA is present to check it. Germline CDR1 and CDR2: LNHNV and YYDKDF (reference sequence). CDR3 length: 16 amino acids. This CDR3 is CATSRDRDRFFDTQYF.

The chain combines TRBV29-1 with TRBJ2-1. The CDR3 is 11 residues long. Germline CDR1 is SQVTM and CDR2 is ANQGSEA. This chain's CDR3 is CSVLGGDEQFF.

The chain carries TRBV6-2 or TRBV6-3 and TRBJ2-7; TCRdb's D gene call, TRBD2, goes unchecked for lack of DNA. The CDR3 totals 15 residues. Germline V gives CDR1 MNHEY, CDR2 SVGEGT. The CDR3 region is CASTTDGGAAYEQYF.

The chain is built from TRBV10-1 and TRBJ1-4; lacking DNA, the TRBD1 call made by TCRdb goes unchecked. Germline lookup yields CDR1 WNHNN and CDR2 SYGVQD (reference sequence). The CDR3 is made up of 15 amino acids. This chain's CDR3 is CASILFRGTNEKLFF.

The chain recombines TRBV21-1 with TRBJ2-3; TCRdb returns TRBD1, unconfirmable since there is no DNA. TRBV21-1 is assigned pseudogene status. There are 16 residues in the CDR3. CDR3 in amino acids: CASSHPLNTDTDTQYF.

The V call is TRBV7-3, the J call TRBJ2-5; the D gene TCRdb calls, TRBD2, cannot be checked with no DNA. The germline V gene encodes CDR1 SGHTA and CDR2 FQGTGA. The CDR3 is 16 residues long. CDR3 in amino acids: CASSPGLAVPQETQYF.

The rearrangement uses TRBV5-1 and TRBJ2-1; TCRdb's assignment of TRBD2 cannot be checked, as there is no DNA. Germline CDR1 SGHRS, CDR2 YFSETQ. The CDR3 sequence is 17 residues long. CDR3 region: CASSGLAGASSYNEQFF. Drawing the rest from reference TRBV5-1 and TRBJ2-1, the complete variable domain is KAGVTQTPRYLIKTRGQQVTLSCSPISGHRSVSWYQQTPGQGLQFLFEYFSETQRNKGNFPGRFSGRQFSNSRSEMNVSTLELGDSALYLCASSGLAGASSYNEQFFGPGTRLTVL.

The genes are TRBV12-3 or TRBV12-4 and TRBJ2-2. The CDR3 runs 15 residues. CDR3 loop: CASSLRAFNTGELFF.

V and J are TRBV30 and TRBJ2-7. Germline values: CDR1 GTSNPN, CDR2 SVGIG (reference sequence). The CDR3 totals 13 residues. This chain's CDR3 is CAWRMDGTYEQYF.

The chain combines TRBV3-1 with TRBJ2-6. Germline CDR1 is LGHDT and CDR2 is YNNKEL (reference sequence). CDR3 length: 15 residues. CDR3 residues: CASSPLGSGANVLTF.

This chain uses TRBV11-3 with TRBJ2-5; TCRdb picks TRBD1, but there is no DNA to check that call. Looked up from germline, CDR1 is SGHNT and CDR2 is YENEEA. This CDR3 is built from 16 residues. The CDR3 loop reads CASSSDRGAQQETQYF.

V is TRBV29-1 and J is TRBJ2-1; no DNA is available, so the TRBD2 call from TCRdb remains unchecked. This CDR3 region has 18 residues. Per the germline V gene, CDR1 is SQVTM and CDR2 is ANQGSEA. CDR3 sequence reads: CSVVAPPWTSNGYNEQFF.

This chain connects TRBV28 to TRBJ1-3. In germline, CDR1 is MDHEN, CDR2 SYDVKM. CDR3 length equals 14 residues. CDR3 protein: CASSFLNSGNTIYF.

The chain carries TRBV20-1 and TRBJ2-7. CDR1 is DFQATT and CDR2 is SNEGSKA in the germline V gene (reference sequence). The CDR3 is 11 amino acids. The CDR3 protein is CSAPEIYEQYF.

The V and J genes are TRBV29-1 and TRBJ2-3; TCRdb lists TRBD2, though no DNA is available to test this call. The CDR3 is 16 residues long. The germline V gene has CDR1 SQVTM and CDR2 ANQGSEA. The CDR3 sequence: CSVTGTSGGPTDTQYF.

The chain carries TRBV29-1 and TRBJ1-2; the D call of TRBD1 rests on TCRdb alone, since no DNA is present to check it. This CDR3 comprises 11 residues. CDR1 SQVTM and CDR2 ANQGSEA come from the germline V gene. CDR3 sequence reads: CSVDAGDGYTF.

The chain is built from TRBV7-9 and TRBJ2-7; the TCRdb call, TRBD2, lacks DNA for checking. This CDR3 has 15 residues. CDR1 is SEHNR, CDR2 FQNEAQ, per germline (reference sequence). Here the CDR3 reads CASSFPGSLSYEQYF.

V is TRBV7-2 and J is TRBJ1-4. Germline CDR1 reads SGHTA; CDR2 reads FQGNSA. The CDR3 spans 19 residues. The chain's CDR3 is CASSRRWASGIPTNEKLFF.

The V and J genes are TRBV19 and TRBJ2-7. The CDR3 length is 14 residues. The germline CDR1 and CDR2 sequences are LNHDA and SQIVND (reference sequence). CDR3 amino acids: CASSSSISAYEQYF.

The chain is built from TRBV12-3 or TRBV12-4 and TRBJ2-2; the D call from TCRdb, TRBD2, cannot be confirmed without DNA. The CDR3 loop spans 13 amino acids. CDR3 sequence: CATRDSGTGELFF.

The V call is TRBV13, the J call TRBJ1-1; TCRdb's D gene call, TRBD1, goes unchecked for lack of DNA. The length of the CDR3 is 14 residues. Looked up from germline, CDR1 is PRHDT and CDR2 is FYEKMQ (reference sequence). The CDR3 sequence: CASSLEGENTEAFF.

V is TRBV5-1 and J is TRBJ2-7; absent DNA, TCRdb's TRBD1 call cannot be checked. Germline V gene lookup returns CDR1 SGHRS and CDR2 YFSETQ. The CDR3 contains 16 residues. The CDR3 reads CASSLEQGRGRYEQYF.

The chain has TRBV10-3 and TRBJ2-7; TCRdb names TRBD2, which stays unverified in the absence of DNA. CDR1 is ENHRY and CDR2 is SYGVKD in the germline V gene. This CDR3 comprises 15 residues. CDR3 sequence: CAISESRLVPYEQYF.